This T cell receptor beta chain comes out of a study of early T cells in non-severe SARS-CoV-2 infection. Looking at the study overall: Chains stayed unpaired after sequencing of bulk RNA from unsorted whole blood.

This clonotype was picked up many times. Its antigen is as yet unknown. Study observations and caveats: Comparison of clonotypes with VDJdb favored anti-spike CD8 responses while missing private and CD4 specificities.

The CDR3 runs to 13 residues. V was clipped by 4 bases and J by 3 bases, with 9 bases between them. The germline gives CDR1 SGHTA, CDR2 FQGNSA. Unique molecular identifiers were affixed to single, distinct cDNA molecules. TCRdb independently ran MiXCR on the 5' RACE reads; one entry per CDR3 protein. The sample yields tens of thousands of distinct CDR3 sequences, approximately 4.4% seen once. Input material: whole blood. The clonotype originates from an adult who was a healthcare worker with PCR-confirmed SARS-CoV-2 infection or an uninfected control (not recorded which). This rearrangement joins TRBV7-2 to TRBJ1-1; TRBD1 might be the D (6 bases). The CDR3 sequence is CASSWAGDTEAFF. CDR3 sequence (DNA): TGTGCCAGCAGCTGGGCAGGGGACACTGAAGCTTTCTTT.